This T cell receptor beta chain was identified in a study of cytomegalovirus exposure and HLA in healthy donors. CDR1 and CDR2 from the germline V gene are SGHRS and YFSETQ. This CDR3 region has 15 residues. Trimming took 5 bases from V and 8 from J; bases not matched to a gene: 9. It was with 60 Vbeta and 13 Jbeta primers that the PCR ran. Measured with immunoSEQ multiplex PCR; TCRdb has only the in-frame clones, and not every one. The sample lists roughly 180,000 clones; approximately 72% were seen once. Only one count was recorded for this clone. The antigen remains undetermined. The same CDR3 is also encoded by other DNA sequences in this sample. Broader study findings: Association with HLA alleles at 0.05 false discovery rate was found for about 17,000 TCR beta sequences in a later analysis. A further, later analysis showed that HLA-associated TCR beta chains (compared with equally common others) were more clonally expanded.

This chain connects TRBV5-1 to TRBJ1-4; 10 bases are a match to TRBD1. This receptor was taken from a female donor in good health and CMV-seronegative. The material sequenced was PBMCs. CDR3 bases: TGCGCCAGCAGGGCCGGGACAGGGGTACAGGAAAAACTGTTTTTT. Translated: CASRAGTGVQEKLFF.